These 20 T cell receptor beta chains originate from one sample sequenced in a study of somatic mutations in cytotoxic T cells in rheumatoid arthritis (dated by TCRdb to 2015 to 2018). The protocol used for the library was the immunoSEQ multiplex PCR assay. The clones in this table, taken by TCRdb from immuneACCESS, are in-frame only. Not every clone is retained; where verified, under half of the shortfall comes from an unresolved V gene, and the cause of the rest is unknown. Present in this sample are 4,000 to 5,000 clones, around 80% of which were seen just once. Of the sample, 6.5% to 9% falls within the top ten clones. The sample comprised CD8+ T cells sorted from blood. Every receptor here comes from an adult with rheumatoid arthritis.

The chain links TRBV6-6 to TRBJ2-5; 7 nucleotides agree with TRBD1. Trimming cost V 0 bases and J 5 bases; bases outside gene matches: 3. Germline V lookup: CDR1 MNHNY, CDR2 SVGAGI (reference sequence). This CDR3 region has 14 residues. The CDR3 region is CASSYSRGLETQYF. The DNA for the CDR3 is TGTGCCAGCAGTTACTCGAGGGGGCTGGAGACCCAGTACTTC.

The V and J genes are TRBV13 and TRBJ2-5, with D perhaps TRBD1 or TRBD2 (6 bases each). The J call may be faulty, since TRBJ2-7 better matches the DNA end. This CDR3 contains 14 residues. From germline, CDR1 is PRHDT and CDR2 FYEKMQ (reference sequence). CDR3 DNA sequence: TGTGCCAGCGGTACCTGGGGGGCGCGATTCGAGCAGTACTTC. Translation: CASGTWGARFEQYF.

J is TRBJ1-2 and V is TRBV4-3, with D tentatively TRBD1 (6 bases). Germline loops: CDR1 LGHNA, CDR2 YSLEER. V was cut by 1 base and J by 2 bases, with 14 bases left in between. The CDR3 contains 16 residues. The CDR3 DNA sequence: TGCGCCAGCAGCCAAGGGGCGGGGGCCCCAAACTATGGCTACACCTTC. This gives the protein CASSQGAGAPNYGYTF.

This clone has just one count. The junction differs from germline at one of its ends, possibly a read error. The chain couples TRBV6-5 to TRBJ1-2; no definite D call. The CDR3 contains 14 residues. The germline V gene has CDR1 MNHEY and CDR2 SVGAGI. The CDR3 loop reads CASKIRLNNYGHTF. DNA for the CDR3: TGTGCCAGCAAAATCCGACTGAATAACTATGGCCACACCTTC.

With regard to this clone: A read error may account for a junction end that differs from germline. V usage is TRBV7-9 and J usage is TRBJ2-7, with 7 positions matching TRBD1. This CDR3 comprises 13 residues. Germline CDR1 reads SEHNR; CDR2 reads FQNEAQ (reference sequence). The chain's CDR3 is CASSPRTGYEQHF. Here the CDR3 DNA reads TGTGCCAGCAGCCCTAGGACAGGATACGAGCAGCACTTC.

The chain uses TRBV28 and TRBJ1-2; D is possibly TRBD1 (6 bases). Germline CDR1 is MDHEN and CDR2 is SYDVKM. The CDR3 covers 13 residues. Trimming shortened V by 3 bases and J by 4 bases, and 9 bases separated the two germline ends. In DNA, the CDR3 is TGTGCCAGCAGTTTGCGAGGGGGCTATGGCTACACCTTC. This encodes CASSLRGGYGYTF.

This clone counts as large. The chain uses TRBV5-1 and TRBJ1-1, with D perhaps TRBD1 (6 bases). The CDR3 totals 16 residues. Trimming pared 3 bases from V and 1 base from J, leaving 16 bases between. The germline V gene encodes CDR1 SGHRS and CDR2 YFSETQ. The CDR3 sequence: CASSWGGRGWNTEAFF. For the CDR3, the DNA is TGCGCCAGCAGCTGGGGGGGCCGGGGTTGGAACACTGAAGCTTTCTTT.

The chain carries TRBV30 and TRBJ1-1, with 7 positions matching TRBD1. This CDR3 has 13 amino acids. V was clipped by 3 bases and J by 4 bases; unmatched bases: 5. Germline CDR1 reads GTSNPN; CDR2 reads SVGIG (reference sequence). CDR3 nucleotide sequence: TGTGCCTGGAGCGTGGCAGGGGGCACTGAAGCTTTCTTT. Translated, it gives CAWSVAGGTEAFF.

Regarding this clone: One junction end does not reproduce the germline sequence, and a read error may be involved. The CDR3 protein is CASRQGQGPGTNEKLFF. The CDR3 nucleotides are TGCGCCAGCAGACAAGGGCAGGGGCCGGGGACTAATGAAAAACTGTTTTTT. The gene calls are TRBV4-3 and TRBJ1-4; D may be TRBD1 (6 bases). CDR3 length: 17 residues. Per the germline V gene, CDR1 is LGHNA and CDR2 is YSLEER.

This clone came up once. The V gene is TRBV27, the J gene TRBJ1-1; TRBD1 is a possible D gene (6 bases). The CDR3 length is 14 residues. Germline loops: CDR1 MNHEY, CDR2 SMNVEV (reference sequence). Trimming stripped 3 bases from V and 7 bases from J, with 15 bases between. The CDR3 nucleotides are TGTGCCAGCAGTTTCCGCGGGGGCGCGGTTGAAGCTTTCTTT. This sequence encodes CASSFRGGAVEAFF.

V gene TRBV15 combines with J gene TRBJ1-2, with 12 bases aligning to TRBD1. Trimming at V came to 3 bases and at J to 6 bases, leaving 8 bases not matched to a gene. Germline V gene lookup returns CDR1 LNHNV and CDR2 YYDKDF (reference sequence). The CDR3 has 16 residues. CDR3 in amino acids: CATSRERGQGADGYTF. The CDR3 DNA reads TGTGCCACCAGCAGGGAAAGGGGACAGGGGGCCGATGGCTACACCTTC. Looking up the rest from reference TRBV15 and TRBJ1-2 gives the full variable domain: DAMVIQNPRYQVTQFGKPVTLSCSQTLNHNVMYWYQQKSSQAPKLLFHYYDKDFNNEADTPDNFQSRRPNTSFCFLDIRSPGLGDTAMYLCATSRERGQGADGYTFGSGTRLTVV.

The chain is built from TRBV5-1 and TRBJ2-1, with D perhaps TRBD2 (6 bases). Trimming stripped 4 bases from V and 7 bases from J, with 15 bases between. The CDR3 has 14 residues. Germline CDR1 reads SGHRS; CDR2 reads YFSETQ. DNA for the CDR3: TGCGCCAGCAGCCCAGTAGCGGAACCAAATGAGCAGTTCTTC. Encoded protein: CASSPVAEPNEQFF.

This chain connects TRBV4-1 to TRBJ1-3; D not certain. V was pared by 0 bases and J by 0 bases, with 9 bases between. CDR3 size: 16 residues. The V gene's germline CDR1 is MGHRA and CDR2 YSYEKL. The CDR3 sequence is CASSQDAVFSGNTIYF. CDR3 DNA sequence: TGCGCCAGCAGCCAAGATGCGGTTTTCTCTGGAAACACCATATATTTT.

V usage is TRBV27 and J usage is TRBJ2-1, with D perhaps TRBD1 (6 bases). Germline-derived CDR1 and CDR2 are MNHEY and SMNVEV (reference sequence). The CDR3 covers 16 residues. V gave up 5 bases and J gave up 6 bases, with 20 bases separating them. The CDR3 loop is CASSPSGSPGVNEQFF. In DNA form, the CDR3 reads TGTGCCAGCAGTCCGTCGGGGTCTCCAGGGGTCAATGAGCAGTTCTTC.

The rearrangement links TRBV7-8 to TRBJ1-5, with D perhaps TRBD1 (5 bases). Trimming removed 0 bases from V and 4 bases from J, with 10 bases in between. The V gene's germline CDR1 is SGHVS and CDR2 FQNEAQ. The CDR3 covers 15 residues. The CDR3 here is CASSLAPGQNQPQHF. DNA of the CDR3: TGTGCCAGCAGCTTAGCGCCCGGACAAAATCAGCCCCAGCATTTT.

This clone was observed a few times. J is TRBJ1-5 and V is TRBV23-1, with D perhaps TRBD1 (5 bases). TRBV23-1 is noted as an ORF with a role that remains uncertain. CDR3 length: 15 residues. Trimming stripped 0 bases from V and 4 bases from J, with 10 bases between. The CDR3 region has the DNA TGCGCCAGCAGTCAATCGATCTGGACAAATCAGCCCCAGCATTTT. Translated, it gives CASSQSIWTNQPQHF.

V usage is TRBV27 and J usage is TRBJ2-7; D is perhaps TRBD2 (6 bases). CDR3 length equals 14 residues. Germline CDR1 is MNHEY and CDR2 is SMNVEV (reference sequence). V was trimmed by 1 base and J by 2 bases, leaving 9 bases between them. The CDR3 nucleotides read TGTGCCAGCAGTTTATTCGGGGGAGCCTACGAGCAGTACTTC. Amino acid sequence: CASSLFGGAYEQYF.

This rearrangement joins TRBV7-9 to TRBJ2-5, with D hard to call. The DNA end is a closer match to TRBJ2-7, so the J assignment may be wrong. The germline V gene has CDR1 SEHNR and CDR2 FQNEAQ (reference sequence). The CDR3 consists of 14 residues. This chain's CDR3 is CASSLEMETYEQYF. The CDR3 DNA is TGTGCCAGCAGCTTAGAGATGGAGACCTACGAGCAGTACTTC.

CDR3 in amino acids: CASSPSGTADEETQYF. The CDR3 DNA reads as TGTGCCAGTAGTCCCTCCGGGACAGCGGATGAGGAGACCCAGTACTTC. This chain links TRBV19 with TRBJ2-5; 7 bases are a match to TRBD1. V shed 5 bases, J shed 5 bases, and the junction held 14 bases outside the gene matches. This CDR3 has 16 amino acids. CDR1 and CDR2 from the germline V gene are LNHDA and SQIVND (reference sequence).

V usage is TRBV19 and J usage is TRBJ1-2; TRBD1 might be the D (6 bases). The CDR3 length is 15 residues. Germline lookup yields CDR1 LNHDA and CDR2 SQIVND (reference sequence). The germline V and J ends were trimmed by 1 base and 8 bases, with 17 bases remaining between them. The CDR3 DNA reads TGTGCCAGTAGTATAGCAGAGGGAGGGGGTTCGGGCTACACCTTC. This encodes CASSIAEGGGSGYTF.